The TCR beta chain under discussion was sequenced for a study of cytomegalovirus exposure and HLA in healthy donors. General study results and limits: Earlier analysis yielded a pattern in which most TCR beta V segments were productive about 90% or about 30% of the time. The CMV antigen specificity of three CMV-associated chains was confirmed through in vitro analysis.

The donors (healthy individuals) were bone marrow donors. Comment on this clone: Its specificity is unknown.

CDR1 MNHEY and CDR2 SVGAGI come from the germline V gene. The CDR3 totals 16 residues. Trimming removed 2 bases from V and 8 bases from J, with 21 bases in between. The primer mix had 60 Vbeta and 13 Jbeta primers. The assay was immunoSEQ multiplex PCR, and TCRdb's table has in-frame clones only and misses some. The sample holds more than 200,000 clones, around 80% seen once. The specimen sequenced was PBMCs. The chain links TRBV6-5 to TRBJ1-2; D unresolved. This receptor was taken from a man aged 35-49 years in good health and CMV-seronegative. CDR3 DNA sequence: TGTGCCAGCAGTTACGATGAGAAAGGAGGCCTAAGGGGCTACACCTTC. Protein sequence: CASSYDEKGGLRGYTF.